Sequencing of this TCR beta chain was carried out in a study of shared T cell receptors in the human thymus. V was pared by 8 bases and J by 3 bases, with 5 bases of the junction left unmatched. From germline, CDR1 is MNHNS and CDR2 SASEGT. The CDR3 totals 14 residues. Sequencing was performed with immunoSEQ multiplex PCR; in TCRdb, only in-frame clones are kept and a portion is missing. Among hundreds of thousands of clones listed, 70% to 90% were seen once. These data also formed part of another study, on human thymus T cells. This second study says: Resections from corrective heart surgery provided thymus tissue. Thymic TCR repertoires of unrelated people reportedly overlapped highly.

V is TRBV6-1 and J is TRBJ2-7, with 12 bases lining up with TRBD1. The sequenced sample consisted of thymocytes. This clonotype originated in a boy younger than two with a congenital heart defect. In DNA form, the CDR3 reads TGTGCCAGCGAGGGACAGGGGGCGATCTACGAGCAGTACTTC. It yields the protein CASEGQGAIYEQYF.